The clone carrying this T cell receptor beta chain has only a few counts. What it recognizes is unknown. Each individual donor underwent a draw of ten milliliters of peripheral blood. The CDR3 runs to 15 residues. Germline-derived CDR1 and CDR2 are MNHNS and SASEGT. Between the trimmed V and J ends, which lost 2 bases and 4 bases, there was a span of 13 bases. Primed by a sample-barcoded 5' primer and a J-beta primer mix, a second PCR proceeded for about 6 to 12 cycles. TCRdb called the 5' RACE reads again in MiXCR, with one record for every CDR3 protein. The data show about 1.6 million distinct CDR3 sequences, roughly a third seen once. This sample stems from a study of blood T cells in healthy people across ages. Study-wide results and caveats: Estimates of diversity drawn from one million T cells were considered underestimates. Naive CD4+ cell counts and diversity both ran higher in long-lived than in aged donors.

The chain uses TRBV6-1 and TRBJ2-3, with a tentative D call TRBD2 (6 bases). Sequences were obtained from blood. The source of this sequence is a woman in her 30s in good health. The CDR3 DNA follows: TGTGCCAGCAGTGAAATCGGGGGATCGGCAGATACGCAGTATTTT. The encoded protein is CASSEIGGSADTQYF.